These T cell receptor beta chains were read from a single sample in a study of naive CD8 T cells in extremely preterm neonates. Sequencing used immunoSEQ multiplex PCR; TCRdb keeps in-frame clones, though not all of them. Here the sample spans about 7,000 clones, roughly 98% being singletons. Sequencing input: naive CD8+ T cells from blood. These receptors were collected from a human donor in good health. The CDR3 runs from the conserved cysteine through the conserved F or W. The D gene is left open where the match is weak. Rows give clone size only sometimes, using once, few, many, or a class for an expanded clone.

J gene,V gene,clone size,D gene,CDR3 protein,CDR3 DNA
TRBJ2-5,TRBV28,NA,NA,CASSAPGGRGETQYF,TGTGCCAGCAGTGCCCCCGGGGGGCGTGGAGAGACCCAGTACTTC
TRBJ1-2,TRBV13,once,NA,CASSLGLNYGYTF,TGTGCCAGCAGCTTAGGCCTTAACTATGGCTACACCTTC
TRBJ2-2,TRBV9,NA,TRBD2,CASSPSWGGSTGELFF,TGTGCCAGCAGCCCGTCCTGGGGGGGGTCCACCGGGGAGCTGTTTTTT
TRBJ2-1,TRBV4-2,NA,TRBD2,CASSQDPSGEYNEQFF,TGTGCCAGCAGCCAAGATCCTAGCGGAGAGTACAATGAGCAGTTCTTC
TRBJ2-1,TRBV11-1,once,NA,CASSLDGVDTTYNEQFF,TGTGCCAGCAGCTTAGATGGTGTGGACACCACCTACAATGAGCAGTTCTTC
TRBJ2-1,TRBV9,NA,TRBD2,CASSLSGGRDEQFF,TGTGCCAGCAGCCTTAGCGGGGGGCGGGATGAGCAGTTCTTC
TRBJ2-7,TRBV5-4,NA,NA,CASSPGVLGEQYF,TGTGCCAGCAGCCCCGGGGTCCTCGGCGAGCAGTACTTC
TRBJ2-6,TRBV5-6,NA,TRBD1,CASSHKDREAGANVLTF,TGTGCCAGCAGCCATAAGGACAGGGAAGCTGGGGCCAACGTCCTGACTTTC
TRBJ1-2,TRBV4-3,NA,TRBD1,CASSQDDRANYGYTF,TGCGCCAGCAGCCAGGACGACAGGGCGAACTATGGCTACACCTTC
TRBJ2-7,TRBV7-9,once,TRBD2,CASSPRTSGGVSYEQYF,TGTGCCAGCAGCCCTCGGACTAGCGGGGGGGTCTCCTACGAGCAGTACTTC
TRBJ1-5,TRBV2,NA,TRBD1,CASSDWDRAAQPQHF,TGTGCCAGCAGTGACTGGGACAGGGCTGCTCAGCCCCAGCATTTT
TRBJ2-3,TRBV7-6,NA,TRBD2,CASSRTLPGGRFQDTQYF,TGTGCCAGCAGCCGTACCCTACCGGGGGGGCGGTTTCAAGATACGCAGTATTTT
TRBJ2-7,TRBV9,NA,NA,CASSVDAGLYEQYF,TGTGCCAGCAGCGTAGATGCAGGCCTCTACGAGCAGTACTTC
TRBJ2-7,TRBV18,once,NA,CASSPHDGSNYEQYF,TGTGCCAGCTCACCACATGACGGGAGCAACTACGAGCAGTACTTC
TRBJ1-3,TRBV12-2,NA,NA,CASRLVRQGSGNTIYF,TGTGCAAGTCGCTTAGTGCGGCAGGGCTCTGGAAACACCATATATTTT
TRBJ2-7,TRBV7-3,NA,TRBD2,CASSKAGAYYEQYF,TGTGCCAGCAGCAAAGCGGGGGCCTACTACGAGCAGTACTTC
TRBJ2-2,TRBV7-9,NA,NA,CASSLTDTGELFF,TGTGCCAGCAGCTTAACGGACACCGGGGAGCTGTTTTTT
TRBJ1-1,TRBV27,NA,TRBD1,CASSSGTGGNTEAFF,TGTGCCAGCAGTTCAGGGACAGGTGGGAACACTGAAGCTTTCTTT
TRBJ1-1,TRBV21-1,NA,NA,CASSNGSPFRGTQMNTEAFF,TGTGCCAGCAGCAACGGGTCCCCATTCAGGGGAACCCAAATGAACACTGAAGCTTTCTTT
TRBJ2-1,TRBV2,NA,TRBD2,CASSEAIAGVNEQFF,TGTGCCAGCAGTGAGGCGATAGCGGGGGTCAATGAGCAGTTCTTC
TRBJ2-3,TRBV13,NA,TRBD2,CASSSLTSGGATDTQYF,TGTGCCAGCAGCTCACTGACTAGCGGGGGGGCGACAGATACGCAGTATTTT
TRBJ1-1,TRBV9,once,NA,CASSVGQDTEAFF,TGTGCCAGCAGCGTAGGACAGGACACTGAAGCTTTCTTT
TRBJ1-1,TRBV7-6,NA,NA,CASSLTGNTEAFF,TGTGCCAGCAGCTTAACCGGGAACACTGAAGCTTTCTTT
TRBJ2-2,TRBV4-3,NA,NA,CASSWKGETGELFF,TGCGCCAGCAGTTGGAAGGGGGAAACCGGGGAGCTGTTTTTT
TRBJ2-7,TRBV14,NA,NA,CASSQGTVYEQYF,TGTGCCAGCAGCCAAGGGACAGTTTACGAGCAGTACTTC
TRBJ2-6,TRBV9,NA,TRBD1,CASSVTGAGANVLTF,TGTGCCAGCAGCGTAACAGGGGCTGGGGCCAACGTCCTGACTTTC
TRBJ1-5,TRBV10-3,NA,TRBD1,CAISLQGGLNQPQHF,TGTGCCATCAGTCTCCAGGGGGGCCTCAATCAGCCCCAGCATTTT
TRBJ1-1,TRBV19,NA,NA,CASSIGRGRSEAFF,TGTGCCAGTAGTATCGGCAGGGGTCGGTCTGAAGCTTTCTTT
TRBJ2-1,TRBV5-5,NA,TRBD1,CASIPGQGGDNEQFF,TGTGCCAGCATCCCGGGACAGGGTGGGGACAATGAGCAGTTCTTC
TRBJ2-5,TRBV28,NA,NA,CASSLFPGRETQYF,TGTGCCAGCAGTTTGTTCCCAGGGAGGGAGACCCAGTACTTC
TRBJ1-2,TRBV27,NA,TRBD1,CASSPGTEFITSHGYTF,TGTGCCAGCAGCCCCGGGACAGAATTCATCACTTCTCATGGCTACACCTTC
TRBJ2-7,TRBV7-9,NA,NA,CASSLTVVYEQYF,TGTGCCAGCAGCTTAACAGTTGTTTACGAGCAGTACTTC
TRBJ1-1,TRBV7-9,NA,TRBD1,CASSSAGGSANTEAFF,TGTGCCAGCAGTTCCGCAGGGGGAAGTGCGAACACTGAAGCTTTCTTT
TRBJ2-7,TRBV30,NA,NA,CAWTTGSYEQYF,TGTGCCTGGACCACGGGCTCCTACGAGCAGTACTTC
TRBJ2-7,TRBV9,NA,NA,CASSYGGGTYEQYF,TGTGCCAGCAGCTACGGTGGAGGGACCTACGAGCAGTACTTC
TRBJ2-7,TRBV13,NA,TRBD2,CASSPRGGGVNEQYF,TGTGCCAGCAGTCCCCGGGGGGGCGGGGTCAACGAGCAGTACTTC
TRBJ2-2,TRBV5-4,NA,NA,CASTVDIGELFF,TGTGCCAGCACCGTAGACATCGGGGAGCTGTTTTTT
TRBJ1-1,TRBV19,once,NA,CASSMRGPEAFF,TGTGCCAGTAGTATGCGGGGACCTGAAGCTTTCTTT
TRBJ2-5,TRBV5-5,NA,NA,CASSLGVREETQYF,TGTGCCAGCAGCTTGGGTGTCAGGGAAGAGACCCAGTACTTC
TRBJ1-6,TRBV13,NA,NA,CASSRENNSPLHF,TGTGCCAGCAGCCGGGAAAATAATTCACCCCTCCACTTT
TRBJ1-2,TRBV7-9,NA,TRBD1,CASSATGGGGNGYTF,TGTGCCAGCAGCGCTACAGGGGGAGGCGGAAATGGCTACACCTTC
TRBJ1-1,TRBV10-2,NA,NA,CASRKGTEAFF,TGCGCCAGCCGAAAGGGGACTGAAGCTTTCTTT
TRBJ1-4,TRBV14,NA,TRBD1,CASDERWVGTGDKKLFF,TGTGCCAGCGACGAACGGTGGGTGGGGACAGGGGATAAAAAACTGTTTTTT
TRBJ2-5,TRBV5-1,NA,TRBD1,CASSWGQGAEEQYF,TGCGCCAGCAGCTGGGGACAGGGGGCTGAAGAGCAGTACTTC
TRBJ1-1,TRBV11-2,NA,NA,CASSLGGETEAFF,TGTGCCAGCAGCTTAGGGGGGGAGACTGAAGCTTTCTTT
TRBJ2-3,TRBV4-2,NA,TRBD2,CASSQEPSGGLDTQYF,TGTGCCAGCAGCCAAGAACCTAGCGGGGGCCTCGATACGCAGTATTTT
TRBJ1-2,TRBV2,once,NA,CASSEALEGTIGYTF,TGTGCCAGCAGTGAAGCGCTTGAGGGAACTATCGGCTACACCTTC
TRBJ2-3,TRBV9,NA,TRBD1,CASSPEGGGQGVDTQYF,TGTGCCAGCAGCCCCGAAGGGGGGGGACAGGGGGTAGATACGCAGTATTTT
TRBJ2-7,TRBV28,NA,NA,CASSPGLSYEQYF,TGTGCCAGCTCGCCGGGACTCTCCTACGAGCAGTACTTC